Shown below are 21 T cell receptor delta chains from a single sample sequenced in a study of γδ T cells in repeated Plasmodium falciparum infection. TCRdb re-processed the multiplex PCR reads via CATT. The data hold 85,000 to 90,000 delta-chain clones, with 1.4% observed a single time. Flow sorting of PBMC yielded separate Vgamma9/Vdelta2+ and Vdelta2-negative gammadelta T cell populations for bulk repertoire analysis. The sample consisted of gamma-delta T cells from blood. Receptors were obtained from a pool of human donors (malaria-infected and uninfected, not separated).

About this clone itself: The protein that TCRdb holds for this DNA derives from a much larger clone and differs from the translated DNA at residue 16, which likely indicates a read error; the protein shown here is translated from the DNA. This chain connects TRDV2 to TRDJ1, with 13 bases that match TRDD3. The J gene, absent from TCRdb, was called here by matching the DNA to germline. The ends lost 2 bases at V and 3 bases at J; junction bases unmatched: 20. Germline CDR1 and CDR2: GEAIGNYY and EKD. The CDR3 contains 21 residues. The CDR3 DNA sequence: TGTGCCTGTGACAGCAGACGACGGACGGGGGTACTGGGGGATACGGCCGATAAACTCATCTTT. This sequence encodes CACDSRRRTGVLGDTADKLIF.

This clone was counted ten times or more. The gene calls are TRDV1 and TRDJ1; D not certain. Per germline, CDR1 TSWWSYY and CDR2 QGS. V dropped 1 base and J dropped 3 bases, with 12 bases sitting between them. The CDR3 runs to 15 residues. The CDR3 DNA is TGTGCTCTTGGGGAACCCCGGCGGTATGCCGATAAACTCATCTTT. As protein: CALGEPRRYADKLIF.

This clone was found many times. The V gene is TRDV1, the J gene TRDJ1; TRDD3 matches at 7 bases. V trimming: 3 bases; J trimming: 4 bases; junction bases outside the gene matches: 26. The CDR3 is 21 residues long. In germline, CDR1 is TSWWSYY, CDR2 QGS. Here the CDR3 reads CALGDPSRTPTGVGYGDKLIF. CDR3 DNA: TGTGCTCTTGGGGATCCCTCGCGTACACCCACTGGGGTCGGATACGGCGATAAACTCATCTTT.

Note on this clone: TCRdb's protein for this DNA is that of a much larger clone and differs from the translation at residue 15, likely a read error; the protein shown is the DNA translation. The rearrangement joins TRDV1 to TRDJ1, with 8 positions matching TRDD3. Germline trimming cut 0 bases from V and 0 bases from J; bases unmatched to any gene: 21. CDR3 length: 22 amino acids. Germline V gene sequence: CDR1 TSWWSYY, CDR2 QGS. The CDR3 DNA is TGTGCTCTTGGGGAACTAGCCACGAATAGGCGGGGGGATATGCGCTACACCGATAAACTCATCTTT. Its protein is CALGELATNRRGDMRYTDKLIF.

This clone was recorded at least ten times. The chain couples TRDV1 to TRDJ1; 11 positions agree with TRDD3. The CDR3 has 19 residues. Germline assignment: CDR1 TSWWSYY and CDR2 QGS. V was pared by 6 bases and J by 0 bases, with 15 bases of the junction left unmatched. Here the CDR3 DNA reads TGTGCTCTTGGCCGTCTACCCTGGGGGATACAAAGGTACACCGATAAACTCATCTTT. It is translated as CALGRLPWGIQRYTDKLIF.

In regard to this clone: The translation of this DNA and the TCRdb protein of a much larger clone differ at residue 4, probably owing to a read error; the protein shown here is translated from the DNA. This CDR3 is CACNPLTSVLGDTSLSTYTDKLIF. The CDR3 bases are TGTGCCTGTAACCCTCTTACTTCAGTACTGGGGGATACTTCTCTTTCCACGTACACCGATAAACTCATCTTT. The V and J genes are TRDV2 and TRDJ1; 12 bases align to TRDD3. TCRdb does not report a J gene; here it was assigned by matching the DNA to germline references. The germline V gene has CDR1 GEAIGNYY and CDR2 EKD. The CDR3 consists of 24 residues. The V gene end was trimmed by 6 bases and the J gene end by 0 bases; junction bases not matched to a gene: 31.

This clone came up a few times. Translating this DNA gives a protein that differs at residue 7 from the TCRdb one, which belongs to a much larger clone; a read error is likely, and the protein shown is this translation. This chain uses TRDV2 with TRDJ1; D remains ambiguous. Since TCRdb gives no J gene, matching the DNA to germline was used here to assign it. Germline V gives CDR1 GEAIGNYY, CDR2 EKD. The CDR3 is 15 amino acids. Trimming shortened V by 0 bases and J by 1 base, and 11 bases separated the two germline ends. The CDR3 sequence is CACDTVRTSTDKLIF. For the CDR3, the DNA is TGTGCCTGTGACACCGTTAGGACGAGCACCGATAAACTCATCTTT.

This clone appeared a few times. A far more abundant clone sits one base away, making this likely a read error. Additional DNA sequences in this sample encode the identical CDR3. The chain couples TRDV3 to TRDJ1; D possibly corresponds to TRDD3 (6 bases). Because TCRdb records no J gene, it was assigned here through a match of the DNA to germline. The CDR3 sequence is 15 residues long. The V gene lost 3 bases and the J gene lost 8 bases, with 25 bases spanning the gap. CDR1 is TVYSNPD and CDR2 is GDNSRS in the germline V gene (reference sequence). As DNA, the CDR3 is TGTGCCTTCATCTCACGTATCACTCGAGGGGGAAAACTCATCTTT. It yields the protein CAFISRITRGGKLIF.

In this sample, this clone is medium-sized (0.01 to 0.1%). The sample holds other DNA sequences that translate to the same CDR3. The genes are TRDV1 and TRDJ1; D perhaps matches TRDD3 (6 bases). This CDR3 is built from 15 residues. The germline V gene has CDR1 TSWWSYY and CDR2 QGS. Trimming pared 6 bases from V and 2 bases from J, leaving 16 bases between. The CDR3 spells CALGGIGTVTDKLIF. In nucleotides, the CDR3 is TGTGCTCTTGGAGGGATAGGGACCGTAACCGATAAACTCATCTTT.

This clone was seen a few times. This probably arose from a read error, given a far larger clone one base away. V gene TRDV3 combines with J gene TRDJ1; D is possibly TRDD3 (5 bases). Here the J gene was assigned by germline matching of the DNA, as TCRdb has none. With 1 base removed from V and 1 base from J, the gap between germline ends came to 16 bases. The CDR3 runs to 15 residues. CDR1 TVYSNPD and CDR2 GDNSRS come from the germline V gene (reference sequence). The CDR3 DNA reads as TGTGCCTTTACGACTCTGAGGGGACTCACCGATAAACTCATCTTT. Translation: CAFTTLRGLTDKLIF. The full variable domain, with the rest looked up from reference TRDV3 and TRDJ1, is CDKVTQSSPDQTVASGSEVVLLCTYDTVYSNPDLFWYRIRPDYSFQFVFYGDNSRSEGADFTQGRFSVKHILTQKAFHLVISPVRTEDSATYYCAFTTLRGLTDKLIFGKGTRVTVEP.

Worth noting for this clone: The likely explanation is a read error, given a far larger clone one base away. Other DNA sequences in the sample encode the same CDR3. The chain joins TRDV1 to TRDJ1, with TRDD3 matching over 12 bases. Germline values: CDR1 TSWWSYY, CDR2 QGS. The V segment lost 3 bases and the J segment 6 bases; nucleotides outside the gene matches: 17. This CDR3 has 19 residues. CDR3 sequence (DNA): TGTGCTCTTGGGGACCCACACGCCTCCTACCTGGGGGATACGTATAAACTCATCTTT. This encodes CALGDPHASYLGDTYKLIF.

As for this clone: This DNA's translation differs at residue 7 from TCRdb's protein, which comes from a much larger clone; a read error is likely, and the protein shown is translated from the DNA. This chain links TRDV1 with TRDJ1, with TRDD2 as a possible D gene (6 bases). As TCRdb names no J gene, one was assigned here on the basis of a DNA match to germline. CDR3 length: 21 amino acids. Germline V gene data show CDR1 as TSWWSYY and CDR2 as QGS. V was shortened by 4 bases and J by 0 bases, with 30 bases between the two germline ends. CDR3 loop: CALGVQRWLLLRTSYTDKLIF. The CDR3 DNA reads as TGTGCTCTTGGGGTTCAAAGGTGGCTCCTACTTCGTACTTCGTACACCGATAAACTCATCTTT.

This clone turned up a few times. TCRdb's protein for this DNA is that of a much larger clone and differs from the translation at residue 3, likely a read error; the protein shown is the DNA translation. The genes are TRDV1 and TRDJ1, with D possibly TRDD2 on 9 matching bases. Matching the DNA to germline supplied the J gene, which TCRdb does not give. This CDR3 has 21 amino acids. CDR1 TSWWSYY and CDR2 QGS come from the germline V gene. The chain's CDR3 is CAPGLRPSYPGYARETDKLIF. The CDR3 DNA reads TGTGCTCCTGGGCTCCGGCCTTCCTACCCGGGATACGCCAGGGAAACCGATAAACTCATCTTT.

Notes on this clone: TCRdb's protein for this DNA is that of a much larger clone and differs from the translation at residue 16, likely a read error; the protein shown is the DNA translation. The chain uses TRDV1 and TRDJ1; TRDD3 is a possible D gene (6 bases). Matching the DNA to germline supplied the J gene, which TCRdb does not give. Trimming took off 5 bases at V and 1 base at J, with 41 bases between the two ends. Germline V gene sequence: CDR1 TSWWSYY, CDR2 QGS. CDR3 length equals 24 residues. This CDR3 is CALGSSGVTHSPRTGRWPTDKLIF. In DNA, the CDR3 is TGTGCTCTTGGGTCAAGCGGGGTCACTCACTCTCCTCGTACTGGGAGATGGCCCACCGATAAACTCATCTTT.

This clone has at least ten counts. This chain joins TRDV3 and TRDJ1; D may be TRDD3 (6 bases). The CDR3 sequence is 21 residues long. V gave up 1 base and J gave up 0 bases, with 33 bases separating them. CDR1 is TVYSNPD, CDR2 GDNSRS, per germline (reference sequence). As DNA, the CDR3 is TGTGCCTTTACCCCTTGCGGATCGTCAATGGGCGATACGTGCTACACCGATAAACTCATCTTT. It encodes CAFTPCGSSMGDTCYTDKLIF.

This clone was seen only a few times. A read error likely explains this, since a far larger clone differs by one base. The J gene was recorded as TRDJ1; no V gene was called; the DNA was not compared with TRDD3, the D call given in the table. The CDR3 has 16 amino acids. The chain's CDR3 is CALGEQALLGADKLIF. CDR3 nucleotides: TGTGCTCTTGGGGAACAGGCGTTACTAGGGGCTGATAAACTCATCTTT.

This clone has just a few counts. This is likely an artifact of a read error, given a far larger clone one base away. Within the sample, other DNA sequences also encode this same CDR3. The chain uses TRDV1 and TRDJ1; 13 nucleotides line up with TRDD3. This CDR3 contains 22 residues. Germline V gene data show CDR1 as TSWWSYY and CDR2 as QGS. CDR3 bases: TGCGCTCTTGGGGAACTACGCTCCTACCCCTACTGGGGGATACGGTACACCGATAAACTCATCTTT. It yields the protein CALGELRSYPYWGIRYTDKLIF.

This clone was picked up a small number of times. TCRdb records a much larger clone's protein for this DNA, with a difference at residue 6 that likely arises from a read error; the protein given is the translation of the DNA. V gene TRDV1 combines with J gene TRDJ1, with D maybe TRDD2 (5 bases). Trimming took 6 bases from V and 2 from J, leaving 13 bases between them. This CDR3 is built from 14 residues. Germline assignment: CDR1 TSWWSYY and CDR2 QGS. The CDR3 loop reads CALGSTYRTDKLIF. CDR3 nucleotide sequence: TGTGCTCTTGGTAGCACCTACAGGACCGATAAACTCATCTTT.

As to this clone: This may be a read error: a much more frequent sequence differs by one nucleotide. The chain's CDR3 is CALGLQGPCTGDTRTDKLIF. The CDR3 DNA sequence: TGTGCTCTTGGGCTCCAAGGGCCGTGTACTGGGGATACGAGGACCGATAAACTCATCTTT. The rearrangement uses TRDV1 and TRDJ1; TRDD3 aligns across 9 bases. The J gene was not available in TCRdb and was assigned here by matching the DNA to germline segments. The CDR3 spans 20 residues. CDR1 TSWWSYY and CDR2 QGS come from the germline V gene. V was pared by 5 bases and J by 2 bases, with 21 bases of the junction left unmatched.

A few counts support this clone. A single base is all that separates this from a far larger clone, so a read error is likely. The same CDR3 can be traced to other DNA sequences in this sample. DNA of the CDR3: TGTGCCTGTGACACTTTTACTGGAGGATACGCGGTCTATAAACTCATCTTT. Translation: CACDTFTGGYAVYKLIF. The rearrangement uses TRDV2 and TRDJ1, with TRDD3 matching over 7 bases. The J gene was missing in TCRdb and was found by matching the end of the DNA to germline. Germline CDR1 is GEAIGNYY and CDR2 is EKD. Germline trimming cut 1 base from V and 6 bases from J; bases unmatched to any gene: 16. CDR3 length: 17 residues.

On this clone: With a far larger clone one base away, a read error is the likely cause. Other DNA sequences in the sample encode the same CDR3. CDR3 DNA: TGTGCCTGTGATACCCTGTACACTGGGGGATCTTACTTCGGTAAACTCATCTTT. This gives the protein CACDTLYTGGSYFGKLIF. The rearrangement links TRDV2 to TRDJ1; the match to TRDD3 covers 10 bases. Because TCRdb records no J gene, it was assigned here through a match of the DNA to germline. The CDR3 is made up of 18 amino acids. V lost 4 bases to trimming and J lost 7 bases; unmatched junction nucleotides: 20. Germline values: CDR1 GEAIGNYY, CDR2 EKD.